This record concerns one TCR beta chain sequence. Antigen unknown. The data were obtained in a study of CD8+ T cells in alopecia areata. As for the study in general: Patients in the study were on tofacitinib for 6 to 18 months, then off it for 6 months.

Treatment in this sample: oral pan-JAK inhibitor, 5-10 mg twice daily. Peripheral blood samples and lesional scalp punch biopsies were obtained from alopecia areata patients. Losses at the gene ends were 7 bases for V and 10 bases for J; bases not matched to a gene: 13. The V gene's germline CDR1 is SGHTA and CDR2 FQGNSA. There are 14 residues in the CDR3. Sequencing relied on a cDNA template that was reverse transcribed from extracted RNA. Clones were read by immunoSEQ multiplex PCR, and TCRdb kept only the in-frame ones, dropping some. The sample contains 95,000 to 120,000 clones, approximately 51% of which appear only once. Notes on the study in general: With just one nonresponder, it is still uncertain whether baseline CD8+ expansion relates to response. Among the top 100, expanded CD8+ clones, as well as scalp clonality, were significantly decreased by tofacitinib.

The source is a human donor with alopecia areata. This chain uses TRBV7-2 with TRBJ2-1; 7 bases are a match to TRBD1. The sample was CD4+ T cells sorted from blood, taken at week 24, from a patient treated with tofacitinib. The CDR3 sequence: CASTLTLQGGEQFF. The CDR3 coding sequence is TGTGCCAGCACCCTAACACTCCAAGGGGGCGAGCAGTTCTTC. Variable domain in full (rest from reference TRBV7-2 and TRBJ2-1): GAGVSQSPSNKVTEKGKDVELRCDPISGHTALYWYRQSLGQGLEFLIYFQGNSAPDKSGLPSDRFSAERTGGSVSTLTIQRTQQEDSAVYLCASTLTLQGGEQFFGPGTRLTVL.